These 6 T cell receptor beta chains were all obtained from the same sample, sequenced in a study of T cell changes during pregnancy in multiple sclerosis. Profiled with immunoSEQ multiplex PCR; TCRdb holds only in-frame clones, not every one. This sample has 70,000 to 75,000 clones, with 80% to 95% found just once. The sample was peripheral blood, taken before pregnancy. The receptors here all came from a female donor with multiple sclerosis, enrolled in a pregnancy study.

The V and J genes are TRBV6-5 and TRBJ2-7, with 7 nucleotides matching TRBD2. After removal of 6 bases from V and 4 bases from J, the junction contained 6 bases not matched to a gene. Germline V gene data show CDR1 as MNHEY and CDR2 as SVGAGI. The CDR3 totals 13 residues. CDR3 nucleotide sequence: TGTGCCAGCAGGGCTAGCGGAACGTACGAGCAGTACTTC. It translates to CASRASGTYEQYF.

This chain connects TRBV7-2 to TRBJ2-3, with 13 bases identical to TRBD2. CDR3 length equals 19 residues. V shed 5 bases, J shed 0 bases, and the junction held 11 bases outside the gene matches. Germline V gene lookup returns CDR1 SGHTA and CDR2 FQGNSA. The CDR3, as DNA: TGTGCCAGCAGCCGGACTAGCGGGAGCGTAAGAAAGAGCACAGATACGCAGTATTTT. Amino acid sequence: CASSRTSGSVRKSTDTQYF.

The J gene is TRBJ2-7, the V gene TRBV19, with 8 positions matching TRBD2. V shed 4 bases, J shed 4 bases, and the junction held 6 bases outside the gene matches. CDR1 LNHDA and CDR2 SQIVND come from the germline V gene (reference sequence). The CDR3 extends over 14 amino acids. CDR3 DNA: TGTGCCAGTAGTACTAGCGGGTCGCCTTACGAGCAGTACTTC. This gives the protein CASSTSGSPYEQYF. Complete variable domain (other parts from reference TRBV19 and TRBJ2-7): DGGITQSPKYLFRKEGQNVTLSCEQNLNHDAMYWYRQDPGQGLRLIYYSQIVNDFQKGDIAEGYSVSREKKESFPLTVTSAQKNPTAFYLCASSTSGSPYEQYFGPGTRLTVT.

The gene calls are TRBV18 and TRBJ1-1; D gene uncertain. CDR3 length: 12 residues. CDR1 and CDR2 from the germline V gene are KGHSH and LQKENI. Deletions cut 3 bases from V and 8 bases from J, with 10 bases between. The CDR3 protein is CASSPSQTEAFF. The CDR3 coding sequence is TGTGCCAGCTCACCTAGTCAAACCGAAGCTTTCTTT.

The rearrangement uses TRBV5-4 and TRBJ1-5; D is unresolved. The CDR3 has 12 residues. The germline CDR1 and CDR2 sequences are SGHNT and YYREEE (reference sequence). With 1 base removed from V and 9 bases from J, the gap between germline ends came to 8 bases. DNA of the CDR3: TGTGCCAGCAGCTTGTCCCAGATGCCCCAGCATTTT. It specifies CASSLSQMPQHF.

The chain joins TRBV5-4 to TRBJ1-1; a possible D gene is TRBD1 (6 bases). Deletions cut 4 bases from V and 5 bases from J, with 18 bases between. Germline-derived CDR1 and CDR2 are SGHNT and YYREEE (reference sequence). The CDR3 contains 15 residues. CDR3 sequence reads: CASSPAGQHGTEAFF. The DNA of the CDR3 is TGTGCCAGCAGCCCCGCCGGACAGCACGGGACTGAAGCTTTCTTT.